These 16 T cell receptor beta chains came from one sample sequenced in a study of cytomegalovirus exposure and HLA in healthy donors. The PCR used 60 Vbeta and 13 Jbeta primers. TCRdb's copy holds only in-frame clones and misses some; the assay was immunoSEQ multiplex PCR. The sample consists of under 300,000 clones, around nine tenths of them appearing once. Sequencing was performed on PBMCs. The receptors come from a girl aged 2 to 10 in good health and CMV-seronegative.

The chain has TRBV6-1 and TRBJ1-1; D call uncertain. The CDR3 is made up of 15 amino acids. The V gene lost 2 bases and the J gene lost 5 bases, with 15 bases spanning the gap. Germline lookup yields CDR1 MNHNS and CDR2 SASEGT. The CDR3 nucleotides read TGTGCCAGCAGTGAACGTTTTGCCCTCGGGACTGAAGCTTTCTTT. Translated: CASSERFALGTEAFF.

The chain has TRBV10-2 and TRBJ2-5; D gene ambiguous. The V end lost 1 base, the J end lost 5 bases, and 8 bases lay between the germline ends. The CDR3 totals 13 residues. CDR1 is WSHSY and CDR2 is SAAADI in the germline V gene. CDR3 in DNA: TGCGCCAGCAGTGAGTGGCCCTCGGAGACCCAGTACTTC. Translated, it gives CASSEWPSETQYF.

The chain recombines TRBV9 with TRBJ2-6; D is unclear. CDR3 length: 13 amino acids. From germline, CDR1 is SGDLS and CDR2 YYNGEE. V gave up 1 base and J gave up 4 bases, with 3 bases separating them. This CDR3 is CASSVLGANVLTF. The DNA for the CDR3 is TGTGCCAGCAGCGTATTAGGGGCCAACGTCCTGACTTTC.

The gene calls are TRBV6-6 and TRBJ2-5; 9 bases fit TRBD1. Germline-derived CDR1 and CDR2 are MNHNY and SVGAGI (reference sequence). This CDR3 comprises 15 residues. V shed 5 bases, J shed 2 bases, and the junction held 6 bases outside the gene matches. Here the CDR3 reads CASSQDRGDQETQYF. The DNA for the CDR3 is TGTGCCAGCAGTCAAGACAGGGGGGATCAAGAGACCCAGTACTTC.

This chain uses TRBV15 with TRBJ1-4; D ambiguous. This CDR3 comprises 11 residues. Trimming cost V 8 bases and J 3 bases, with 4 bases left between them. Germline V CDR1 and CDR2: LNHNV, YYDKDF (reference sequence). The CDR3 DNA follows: TGTGCCACCGGGCCTAATGAAAAACTGTTTTTT. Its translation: CATGPNEKLFF.

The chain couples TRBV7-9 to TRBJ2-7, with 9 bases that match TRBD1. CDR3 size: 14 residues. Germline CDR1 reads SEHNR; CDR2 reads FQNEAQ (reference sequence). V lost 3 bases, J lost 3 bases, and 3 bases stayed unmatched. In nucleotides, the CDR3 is TGTGCCAGCAGCTTCTCGGGACAGGGCTACGAGCAGTACTTC. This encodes CASSFSGQGYEQYF.

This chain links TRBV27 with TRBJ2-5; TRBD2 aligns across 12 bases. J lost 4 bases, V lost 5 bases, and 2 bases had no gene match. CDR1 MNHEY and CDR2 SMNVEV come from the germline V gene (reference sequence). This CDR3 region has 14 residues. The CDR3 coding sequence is TGTGCCAGCAGTCTACTAGCGGGAGGAGAGACCCAGTACTTC. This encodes CASSLLAGGETQYF.

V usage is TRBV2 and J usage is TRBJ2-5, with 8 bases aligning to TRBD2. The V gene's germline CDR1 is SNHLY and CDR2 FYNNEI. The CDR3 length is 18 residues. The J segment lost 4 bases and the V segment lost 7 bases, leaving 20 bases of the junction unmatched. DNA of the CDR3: TGTGCCAGCATTCATTCGGGAGGGGGACTAGTAATCTCAGAGACCCAGTACTTC. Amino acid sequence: CASIHSGGGLVISETQYF.

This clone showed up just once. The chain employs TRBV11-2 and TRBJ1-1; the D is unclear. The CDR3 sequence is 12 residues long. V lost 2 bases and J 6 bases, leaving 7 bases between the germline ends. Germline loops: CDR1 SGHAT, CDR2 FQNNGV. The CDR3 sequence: CASSLSVAEAFF. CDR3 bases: TGTGCCAGCAGCTTAAGTGTAGCTGAAGCTTTCTTT.

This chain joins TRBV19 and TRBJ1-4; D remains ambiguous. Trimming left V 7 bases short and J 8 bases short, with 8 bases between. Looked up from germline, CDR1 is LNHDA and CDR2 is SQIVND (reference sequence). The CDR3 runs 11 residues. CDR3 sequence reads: CASTGGEKLFF. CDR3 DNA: TGTGCCAGTACGGGAGGCGAAAAACTGTTTTTT.

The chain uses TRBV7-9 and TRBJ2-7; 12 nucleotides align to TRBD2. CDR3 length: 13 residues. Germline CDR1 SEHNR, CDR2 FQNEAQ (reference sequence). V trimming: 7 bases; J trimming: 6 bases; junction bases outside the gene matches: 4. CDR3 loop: CASTASGRGEQYF. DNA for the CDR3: TGTGCCAGCACGGCTAGCGGGAGGGGCGAGCAGTACTTC.

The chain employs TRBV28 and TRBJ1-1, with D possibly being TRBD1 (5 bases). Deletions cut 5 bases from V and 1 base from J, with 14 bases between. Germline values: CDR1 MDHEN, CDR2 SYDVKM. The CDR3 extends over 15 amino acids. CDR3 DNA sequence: TGTGCCAGCAGTGGCAGGGTGAATCGGAACACTGAAGCTTTCTTT. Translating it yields CASSGRVNRNTEAFF.

The CDR3 spells CASSLASGQDYNQPQHF. The CDR3 nucleotides are TGTGCCAGCAGCTTAGCAAGCGGACAGGACTACAATCAGCCCCAGCATTTT. This chain joins TRBV7-6 and TRBJ1-5; the match to TRBD1 covers 7 bases. The V gene end was trimmed by 0 bases and the J gene end by 3 bases; junction bases not matched to a gene: 8. Per germline, CDR1 SGHVS and CDR2 FNYEAQ. The CDR3 loop spans 17 amino acids.

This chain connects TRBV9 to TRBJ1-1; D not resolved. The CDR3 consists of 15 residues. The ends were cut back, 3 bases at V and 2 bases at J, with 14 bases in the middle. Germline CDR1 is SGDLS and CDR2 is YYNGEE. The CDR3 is CASSAGVGGNTEAFF. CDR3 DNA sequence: TGTGCCAGCAGCGCCGGGGTAGGCGGTAACACTGAAGCTTTCTTT.

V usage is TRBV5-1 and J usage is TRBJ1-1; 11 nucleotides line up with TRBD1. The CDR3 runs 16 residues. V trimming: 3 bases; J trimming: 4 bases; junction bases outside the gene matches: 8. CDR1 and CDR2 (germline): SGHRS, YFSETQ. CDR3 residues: CASSSSPGTGGTEAFF. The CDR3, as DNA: TGCGCCAGCAGCTCCAGTCCCGGGACAGGGGGCACTGAAGCTTTCTTT.

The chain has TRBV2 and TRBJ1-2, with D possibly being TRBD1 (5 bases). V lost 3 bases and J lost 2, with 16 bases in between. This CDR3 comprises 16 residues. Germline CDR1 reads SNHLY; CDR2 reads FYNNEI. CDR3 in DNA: TGTGCCAGCAGTGATCGGGGGAGACAAGTGAACTATGGCTACACCTTC. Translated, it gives CASSDRGRQVNYGYTF. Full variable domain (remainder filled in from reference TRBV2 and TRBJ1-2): EPEVTQTPSHQVTQMGQEVILRCVPISNHLYFYWYRQILGQKVEFLVSFYNNEISEKSEIFDDQFSVERPDGSNFTLKIRSTKLEDSAMYFCASSDRGRQVNYGYTFGSGTRLTVV.